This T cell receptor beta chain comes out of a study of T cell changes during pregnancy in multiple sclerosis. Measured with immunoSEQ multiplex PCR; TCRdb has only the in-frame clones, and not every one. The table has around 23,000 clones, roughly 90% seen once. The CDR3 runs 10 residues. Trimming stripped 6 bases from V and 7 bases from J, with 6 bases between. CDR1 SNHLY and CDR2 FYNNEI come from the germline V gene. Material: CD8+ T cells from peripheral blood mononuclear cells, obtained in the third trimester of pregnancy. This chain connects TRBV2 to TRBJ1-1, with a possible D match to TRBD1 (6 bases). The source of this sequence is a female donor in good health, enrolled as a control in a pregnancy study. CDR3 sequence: CASRGGEAFF. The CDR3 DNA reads TGTGCCAGCAGAGGGGGTGAAGCTTTCTTT.